Listed here is a single T cell receptor (beta chain). What it recognizes is unknown. V lost 1 base to trimming and J lost 6 bases; unmatched junction nucleotides: 2. Germline V gives CDR1 MNHNS, CDR2 SASEGT. The CDR3 spans 14 residues. The data were taken from a study of OX40 agonist ivuxolimab in advanced cancers. Study details: Past anti-PD-1, anti-PD-L1 or anti-CTLA-4 therapy was accepted, and approximately 37% had received some. The study's findings and limits: Antigen specificity of clonally expanded peripheral T cells was not established.

TCRdb's table, derived via immunoSEQ multiplex PCR, lists solely in-frame clones and lacks some. The sample shows over 50,000 clones, 80% to 85% of them seen only once. This specimen was CD4+ or CD8+ T cells sorted from blood, taken in a trial of the OX40 agonist ivuxolimab. The clonotype comes from an adult with an advanced solid tumor such as melanoma, head and neck, liver or kidney cancer. The rearrangement links TRBV6-1 to TRBJ1-5; 8 bases map to TRBD1. CDR3 protein: CASSEVQGAQPQHF. CDR3 bases: TGTGCCAGCAGTGAAGTTCAGGGGGCTCAGCCCCAGCATTTT.